This TCR beta chain is from a study of naive and memory T cell subsets. Study-wide results and limits: TCR transcript changes with activation or differentiation may affect this RNA method.

This clonotype has a count of ten or more. Its specificity is unknown. TCR cDNA received a 3' ligated oligonucleotide that carried a UMI. RNA was extracted from less than 3 ml of whole blood of healthy adults. Amplification of ligated cDNA took four PCR rounds with SP2 and nested alpha and beta constant primers. For blood and skin samples, reverse transcription used TCR alpha and beta constant primers. MiXCR was run by TCRdb on the 5' RACE reads, yielding one entry per CDR3 protein. The table has tens of thousands of distinct CDR3 sequences, under 10% seen once. The receptor was derived from a female donor in good health.

CDR3 DNA: TGTGCCAGCAGTACGGGGGGCAGCCGCGGCTACACCTTC. Its protein product is CASSTGGSRGYTF. The V and J genes are TRBV6-5 and TRBJ1-2, with D possibly matching TRBD1 (6 bases). Trimming took off 5 bases at V and 8 bases at J, with 15 bases between the two ends. The germline V gene encodes CDR1 MNHEY and CDR2 SVGAGI. This CDR3 comprises 13 residues.